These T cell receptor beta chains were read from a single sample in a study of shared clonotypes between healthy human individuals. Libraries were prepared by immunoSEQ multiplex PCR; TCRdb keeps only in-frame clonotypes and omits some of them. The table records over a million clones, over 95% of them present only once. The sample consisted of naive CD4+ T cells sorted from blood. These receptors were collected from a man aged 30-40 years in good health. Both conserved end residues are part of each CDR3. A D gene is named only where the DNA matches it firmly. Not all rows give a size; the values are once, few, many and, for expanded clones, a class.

cdr3_aa: CASSPASLGGRNQPQHF; cdr3_nt: TGTGCCAGCTCACCGGCTTCCTTAGGGGGTCGCAATCAGCCCCAGCATTTT; clone_size: -; j_call: TRBJ1-5; d_call: -; v_call: TRBV18
cdr3_aa: CASSLQGGGDKYF; cdr3_nt: TGTGCCAGCAGCCTCCAGGGGGGCGGGGATAAGTATTTT; clone_size: -; j_call: TRBJ2-3; d_call: -; v_call: TRBV5-4
cdr3_aa: CASSPHRVLDEKLFF; cdr3_nt: TGTGCCAGCAGCCCCCATAGGGTTTTGGACGAAAAACTGTTTTTT; clone_size: -; j_call: TRBJ1-4; d_call: -; v_call: TRBV9
cdr3_aa: CASSSPAYTEAFF; cdr3_nt: TGTGCCAGCAGCTCCCCGGCCTACACTGAAGCTTTCTTT; clone_size: -; j_call: TRBJ1-1; d_call: -; v_call: TRBV7-2
cdr3_aa: CSVDGGLGGYTF; cdr3_nt: TGCAGCGTTGACGGTGGGTTGGGTGGCTACACCTTC; clone_size: few; j_call: TRBJ1-2; d_call: -; v_call: TRBV29-1
cdr3_aa: CASRRGAGSYEQYF; cdr3_nt: TGTGCCAGCAGGAGGGGGGCCGGGAGCTACGAGCAGTACTTC; clone_size: -; j_call: TRBJ2-7; d_call: -; v_call: TRBV6-1
cdr3_aa: CAVLAKNIQYF; cdr3_nt: TGTGCCGTCCTAGCCAAAAACATTCAGTACTTC; clone_size: -; j_call: TRBJ2-4; d_call: -; v_call: TRBV25-1
cdr3_aa: CASSNTPQGNSYNEQFF; cdr3_nt: TGCGCCAGCAGCAATACCCCGCAAGGCAACTCCTACAATGAGCAGTTCTTC; clone_size: -; j_call: TRBJ2-1; d_call: -; v_call: TRBV5-1
cdr3_aa: CASSVGLSYEQYF; cdr3_nt: TGTGCCAGCAGCGTAGGTCTATCCTACGAGCAGTACTTC; clone_size: -; j_call: TRBJ2-7; d_call: -; v_call: TRBV9
cdr3_aa: CASSLDWNQPQHF; cdr3_nt: TGTGCCAGTAGCCTGGACTGGAATCAGCCCCAGCATTTT; clone_size: -; j_call: TRBJ1-5; d_call: -; v_call: TRBV19
cdr3_aa: CASSQGLAGGHNEQFF; cdr3_nt: TGCGCCAGCAGCCAAGGGCTAGCGGGAGGCCACAATGAGCAGTTCTTC; clone_size: -; j_call: TRBJ2-1; d_call: TRBD2; v_call: TRBV4-3
cdr3_aa: CASSQGSPHTQYF; cdr3_nt: TGCGCCAGCAGCCAAGGCAGTCCCCATACGCAGTATTTT; clone_size: -; j_call: TRBJ2-3; d_call: -; v_call: TRBV4-1
cdr3_aa: CASSLVSTGELFF; cdr3_nt: TGTGCCAGCAGCTTAGTAAGCACCGGGGAGCTGTTTTTT; clone_size: -; j_call: TRBJ2-2; d_call: -; v_call: TRBV7-9
cdr3_aa: CASTRRPGANVLTF; cdr3_nt: TGTGCCAGTACTAGGAGGCCCGGGGCCAACGTCCTGACTTTC; clone_size: -; j_call: TRBJ2-6; d_call: -; v_call: TRBV19
cdr3_aa: CASSLAPGVTYEQYF; cdr3_nt: TGTGCCAGCAGCTTAGCCCCAGGGGTGACCTACGAGCAGTACTTC; clone_size: -; j_call: TRBJ2-7; d_call: -; v_call: TRBV4-2
cdr3_aa: CASSLGAGDPYGYTF; cdr3_nt: TGTGCCAGCAGTTTGGGAGCAGGGGACCCCTATGGCTACACCTTC; clone_size: -; j_call: TRBJ1-2; d_call: -; v_call: TRBV27
cdr3_aa: CSVVIVVNEQFF; cdr3_nt: TGCAGCGTTGTAATAGTTGTCAATGAGCAGTTCTTC; clone_size: once; j_call: TRBJ2-1; d_call: -; v_call: TRBV29-1
cdr3_aa: CASSLRFGELFF; cdr3_nt: TGTGCCAGCAGCCTAAGGTTCGGGGAGCTGTTTTTT; clone_size: once; j_call: TRBJ2-2; d_call: -; v_call: TRBV28
cdr3_aa: CASSRDRNTEAFF; cdr3_nt: TGTGCCAGCAGCCGGGACCGTAACACTGAAGCTTTCTTT; clone_size: -; j_call: TRBJ1-1; d_call: -; v_call: TRBV13
cdr3_aa: CATRRSGTTYEQYF; cdr3_nt: TGTGCCACCAGGAGGAGCGGGACAACCTACGAGCAGTACTTC; clone_size: -; j_call: TRBJ2-7; d_call: -; v_call: TRBV15
cdr3_aa: CASSLLRQAETQYF; cdr3_nt: TGTGCCAGCAGTTTATTGCGGCAGGCCGAGACCCAGTACTTC; clone_size: -; j_call: TRBJ2-5; d_call: -; v_call: TRBV27
cdr3_aa: CASSDRGSYGYTF; cdr3_nt: TGTGCCAGCAGCGACAGGGGGAGCTATGGCTACACCTTC; clone_size: -; j_call: TRBJ1-2; d_call: TRBD1; v_call: TRBV5-4
cdr3_aa: CASSQIGDPDTQYF; cdr3_nt: TGTGCCAGCAGCCAAATTGGAGATCCAGATACGCAGTATTTT; clone_size: -; j_call: TRBJ2-3; d_call: -; v_call: TRBV7-2
cdr3_aa: CASSQSGLATYNEQFF; cdr3_nt: TGCGCCAGCAGCCAAAGTGGGCTAGCGACTTACAATGAGCAGTTCTTC; clone_size: -; j_call: TRBJ2-1; d_call: -; v_call: TRBV4-3
cdr3_aa: CASSQSGSSHNEQFF; cdr3_nt: TGTGCCAGCAGCCAAAGCGGGAGTAGCCACAATGAGCAGTTCTTC; clone_size: -; j_call: TRBJ2-1; d_call: TRBD2; v_call: TRBV7-9
cdr3_aa: CASSWQREGLTGELFF; cdr3_nt: TGTGCCAGCTCATGGCAGCGGGAGGGCCTCACCGGGGAGCTGTTTTTT; clone_size: -; j_call: TRBJ2-2; d_call: TRBD2; v_call: TRBV18
cdr3_aa: CASSQDLPGPGELFF; cdr3_nt: TGCGCCAGCAGCCAAGATCTCCCGGGGCCCGGGGAGCTGTTTTTT; clone_size: -; j_call: TRBJ2-2; d_call: -; v_call: TRBV4-3
cdr3_aa: CASSAGQRGNQPQHF; cdr3_nt: TGTGCCAGCAGCGCGGGACAGCGGGGCAATCAGCCCCAGCATTTT; clone_size: -; j_call: TRBJ1-5; d_call: TRBD1; v_call: TRBV5-5
cdr3_aa: CASRPDRRYGYTF; cdr3_nt: TGTGCCAGCAGACCGGACCGCCGCTATGGCTACACCTTC; clone_size: -; j_call: TRBJ1-2; d_call: -; v_call: TRBV11-3
cdr3_aa: CASSLGYPRDEQYF; cdr3_nt: TGTGCCAGCAGCTTAGGATACCCTCGGGACGAGCAGTACTTC; clone_size: -; j_call: TRBJ2-7; d_call: -; v_call: TRBV7-9
cdr3_aa: CASSLSDANTGELFF; cdr3_nt: TGTGCCAGCAGCTTGTCAGATGCGAACACCGGGGAGCTGTTTTTT; clone_size: -; j_call: TRBJ2-2; d_call: -; v_call: TRBV11-2
cdr3_aa: CASSPKYEQYF; cdr3_nt: TGTGCCAGCTCACCTAAGTACGAGCAGTACTTC; clone_size: -; j_call: TRBJ2-7; d_call: -; v_call: TRBV18
cdr3_aa: CASSLAEATQYF; cdr3_nt: TGTGCCAGCAGTCTAGCGGAAGCAACCCAGTACTTC; clone_size: -; j_call: TRBJ2-5; d_call: TRBD2; v_call: TRBV28
cdr3_aa: CASSRGLAGGEQYF; cdr3_nt: TGTGCCAGCTCACGGGGACTAGCGGGAGGCGAGCAGTACTTC; clone_size: -; j_call: TRBJ2-7; d_call: TRBD2; v_call: TRBV18
cdr3_aa: CASSITGGGGELFF; cdr3_nt: TGTGCCAGCAGCATAACAGGGGGCGGCGGGGAGCTGTTTTTT; clone_size: -; j_call: TRBJ2-2; d_call: TRBD1; v_call: TRBV7-3
cdr3_aa: CASRGLMGQPQHF; cdr3_nt: TGTGCCAGCAGGGGACTGATGGGTCAGCCCCAGCATTTT; clone_size: -; j_call: TRBJ1-5; d_call: -; v_call: TRBV2
cdr3_aa: CASERGAYNEQFF; cdr3_nt: TGTGCCAGCGAACGCGGTGCTTACAATGAGCAGTTCTTC; clone_size: -; j_call: TRBJ2-1; d_call: -; v_call: TRBV7-9
cdr3_aa: CASSIRTGAYEQYF; cdr3_nt: TGTGCCAGTAGTATCCGGACAGGTGCCTACGAGCAGTACTTC; clone_size: -; j_call: TRBJ2-7; d_call: TRBD1; v_call: TRBV19
cdr3_aa: CASSQEYAGVTPDTQYF; cdr3_nt: TGTGCCAGCAGCCAAGAGTACGCGGGAGTAACCCCAGATACGCAGTATTTT; clone_size: -; j_call: TRBJ2-3; d_call: TRBD2; v_call: TRBV14
cdr3_aa: CASSLATGAPSGELFF; cdr3_nt: TGCGCCAGCAGCTTGGCTACAGGGGCTCCATCCGGGGAGCTGTTTTTT; clone_size: -; j_call: TRBJ2-2; d_call: TRBD1; v_call: TRBV5-1
cdr3_aa: CASSFPDGLAGRNTDTQYF; cdr3_nt: TGTGCCAGCAGCTTCCCGGACGGACTAGCGGGACGAAACACAGATACGCAGTATTTT; clone_size: -; j_call: TRBJ2-3; d_call: TRBD2; v_call: TRBV7-8
cdr3_aa: CASSLSGGSYGYTF; cdr3_nt: TGTGCCAGCAGCCTATCGGGTGGGAGCTATGGCTACACCTTC; clone_size: -; j_call: TRBJ1-2; d_call: -; v_call: TRBV14
cdr3_aa: CASSLDTGELFF; cdr3_nt: TGTGCCAGCAGCCTGGACACCGGGGAGCTGTTTTTT; clone_size: -; j_call: TRBJ2-2; d_call: -; v_call: TRBV5-4
cdr3_aa: CASNRQDTQYF; cdr3_nt: TGTGCCAGCAATCGTCAGGATACGCAGTATTTT; clone_size: -; j_call: TRBJ2-3; d_call: -; v_call: TRBV28
cdr3_aa: CASSQGLAGLAYEQYF; cdr3_nt: TGTGCCAGCAGCCAGGGACTAGCGGGGCTAGCCTACGAGCAGTACTTC; clone_size: -; j_call: TRBJ2-7; d_call: TRBD2; v_call: TRBV7-2
cdr3_aa: CASSPPPTSGGSYNEQFF; cdr3_nt: TGTGCCAGCAGTCCCCCCCCAACTAGCGGGGGATCCTACAATGAGCAGTTCTTC; clone_size: -; j_call: TRBJ2-1; d_call: TRBD2; v_call: TRBV7-9
cdr3_aa: CASSLATSPSSWNEQFF; cdr3_nt: TGTGCCAGCAGCTTAGCGACTAGCCCTTCCAGTTGGAATGAGCAGTTCTTC; clone_size: -; j_call: TRBJ2-1; d_call: TRBD2; v_call: TRBV7-9
cdr3_aa: CASSHPLGKYNEQFF; cdr3_nt: TGTGCCAGCAGCCACCCACTGGGGAAATACAATGAGCAGTTCTTC; clone_size: -; j_call: TRBJ2-1; d_call: -; v_call: TRBV7-6
cdr3_aa: CASSLAGQGKRRQPQHF; cdr3_nt: TGTGCCAGCAGCTTGGCTGGACAGGGCAAAAGGAGGCAGCCCCAGCATTTT; clone_size: -; j_call: TRBJ1-5; d_call: TRBD1; v_call: TRBV5-6